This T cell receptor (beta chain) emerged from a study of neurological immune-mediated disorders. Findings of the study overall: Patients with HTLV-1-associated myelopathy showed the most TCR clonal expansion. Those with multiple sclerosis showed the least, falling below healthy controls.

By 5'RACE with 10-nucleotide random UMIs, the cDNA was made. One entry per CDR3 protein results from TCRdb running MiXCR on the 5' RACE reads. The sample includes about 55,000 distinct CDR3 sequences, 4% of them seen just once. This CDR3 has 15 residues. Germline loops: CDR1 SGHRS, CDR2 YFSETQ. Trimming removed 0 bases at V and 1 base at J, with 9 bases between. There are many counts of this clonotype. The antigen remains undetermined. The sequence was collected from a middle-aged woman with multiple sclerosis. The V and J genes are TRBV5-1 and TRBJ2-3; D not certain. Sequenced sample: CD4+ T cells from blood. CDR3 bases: TGCGCCAGCAGCTTGGGGATGGCGGGCACAGATACGCAGTATTTT. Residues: CASSLGMAGTDTQYF. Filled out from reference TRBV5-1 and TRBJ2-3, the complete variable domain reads KAGVTQTPRYLIKTRGQQVTLSCSPISGHRSVSWYQQTPGQGLQFLFEYFSETQRNKGNFPGRFSGRQFSNSRSEMNVSTLELGDSALYLCASSLGMAGTDTQYFGPGTRLTVL.